Each of the 23 T cell receptor beta chains below was sequenced from the same sample in a study of cytomegalovirus exposure and HLA in healthy donors listed by TCRdb under 2017. The protocol used for the library was the immunoSEQ multiplex PCR assay. A mixture of 60 forward primers for TCR Vbeta segments and 13 reverse primers for TCR Jbeta segments was used in the multiplex PCR. The source is immuneACCESS, and TCRdb retained only in-frame sequences with V and J called. Part of the clones is not carried over; for the studies checked, unresolved V genes explain less than half of this, and the remainder is unexplained. This sample comprises approximately 61,000 clones, roughly 68% of them detected only once. The ten largest make up over 2.5% of the sample. The sequencing sample was made of PBMCs. The origin of the receptors is a woman in her 50s in good health and CMV-seronegative.

CDR3 amino acids: CAWRQGGTEAFF. CDR3 in DNA: TGTGCCTGGAGACAGGGTGGTACTGAAGCTTTCTTT. The genes are TRBV30 and TRBJ1-1, with a tentative D call TRBD1 (6 bases). The CDR3 runs to 12 residues. V shed 3 bases and J shed 5 bases, with 10 bases lying between them. Germline V gives CDR1 GTSNPN, CDR2 SVGIG (reference sequence).

The chain joins TRBV9 to TRBJ2-1; 7 bases align to TRBD2. V lost 0 bases and J lost 5; bases outside the gene matches: 5. This CDR3 has 15 residues. Germline CDR1 and CDR2: SGDLS and YYNGEE. CDR3 amino acids: CASSVGGGPNNEQFF. The CDR3 region has the DNA TGTGCCAGCAGCGTAGGGGGAGGGCCTAACAATGAGCAGTTCTTC. The full variable domain, in which reference TRBV9 and TRBJ2-1 provide the parts outside the CDR3, is DSGVTQTPKHLITATGQRVTLRCSPRSGDLSVYWYQQSLDQGLQFLIQYYNGEERAKGNILERFSAQQFPDLHSELNLSSLELGDSALYFCASSVGGGPNNEQFFGPGTRLTVL.

The sample holds a few counts of this clone. V is TRBV28 and J is TRBJ1-4, with a weak D call TRBD1 (5 bases). Per germline, CDR1 MDHEN and CDR2 SYDVKM. The CDR3 runs to 18 residues. V shed 2 bases and J shed 2 bases, with 18 bases lying between them. Written as DNA, the CDR3 is TGTGCCAGCAGTTTAGTCGGCAGGGCTGGGGCTACTAATGAAAAACTGTTTTTT. This encodes CASSLVGRAGATNEKLFF. The whole variable domain, remainder taken from reference TRBV28 and TRBJ1-4, is DVKVTQSSRYLVKRTGEKVFLECVQDMDHENMFWYRQDPGLGLRLIYFSYDVKMKEKGDIPEGYSVSREKKERFSLILESASTNQTSMYLCASSLVGRAGATNEKLFFGSGTQLSVL.

This chain joins TRBV7-2 and TRBJ2-1; D unresolved. Germline CDR1 SGHTA, CDR2 FQGNSA. Between the trimmed V and J ends, which lost 8 bases and 0 bases, there was a span of 14 bases. This CDR3 contains 15 residues. The CDR3 is CASARQTSSYNEQFF. For the CDR3, the DNA is TGTGCCAGCGCTAGGCAAACGAGCTCCTACAATGAGCAGTTCTTC.

The rearrangement uses TRBV15 and TRBJ1-5; D remains ambiguous. The CDR3 runs 16 residues. Germline CDR1 LNHNV, CDR2 YYDKDF (reference sequence). Between the trimmed V and J ends, which lost 3 bases and 2 bases, there was a span of 14 bases. CDR3 loop: CATSSPSQRGNQPQHF. The DNA for the CDR3 is TGTGCCACCAGCAGCCCTTCCCAGAGGGGCAATCAGCCCCAGCATTTT. Supplemented by reference TRBV15 and TRBJ1-5, the full variable domain reads DAMVIQNPRYQVTQFGKPVTLSCSQTLNHNVMYWYQQKSSQAPKLLFHYYDKDFNNEADTPDNFQSRRPNTSFCFLDIRSPGLGDTAMYLCATSSPSQRGNQPQHFGDGTRLSIL.

The chain is built from TRBV7-2 and TRBJ1-4; D unresolved. Germline assignment: CDR1 SGHTA and CDR2 FQGNSA. The CDR3 is 15 residues long. V lost 3 bases, J lost 2 bases, and 10 bases lay in between. CDR3 bases: TGTGCCAGCAGCTTGACTGGACTTACTAATGAAAAACTGTTTTTT. Translating it yields CASSLTGLTNEKLFF. Looking up the rest from reference TRBV7-2 and TRBJ1-4 gives the full variable domain: GAGVSQSPSNKVTEKGKDVELRCDPISGHTALYWYRQSLGQGLEFLIYFQGNSAPDKSGLPSDRFSAERTGGSVSTLTIQRTQQEDSAVYLCASSLTGLTNEKLFFGSGTQLSVL.

The CDR3 region has the DNA TGTGCCAGCTCACCAAACACGGACACCCACTCTGGAAACACCATATATTTT. Translated: CASSPNTDTHSGNTIYF. This chain links TRBV18 with TRBJ1-3, with D tentatively TRBD1 (5 bases). V gave up 2 bases and J gave up 0 bases, with 14 bases separating them. CDR1 and CDR2 from the germline V gene are KGHSH and LQKENI. The CDR3 spans 17 residues.

This clone is a singleton in its sample. The J gene is TRBJ2-1, the V gene TRBV13; weak D call: TRBD1 (5 bases). The CDR3 runs 13 residues. Germline values: CDR1 PRHDT, CDR2 FYEKMQ (reference sequence). The V gene lost 2 bases and the J gene lost 3 bases, with 5 bases spanning the gap. CDR3 sequence (DNA): TGTGCCAGCAGCTTAACAGGCTACAATGAGCAGTTCTTC. Translation gives CASSLTGYNEQFF.

This chain links TRBV9 with TRBJ1-1; 11 bases agree with TRBD1. From germline, CDR1 is SGDLS and CDR2 YYNGEE. The CDR3 covers 15 residues. V lost 6 bases to trimming and J lost 4 bases; unmatched junction nucleotides: 8. The CDR3 nucleotides are TGTGCCAGCACCCGGACAGGGGGCGCAGGCACTGAAGCTTTCTTT. This sequence encodes CASTRTGGAGTEAFF.

Details on this clone: The junction departs from germline at one end; a sequencing error may be responsible. The chain carries TRBV29-1 and TRBJ2-7, with 15 positions matching TRBD2. Germline V CDR1 and CDR2: SQVTM, ANQGSEA. The CDR3 runs 13 residues. The CDR3 sequence is CSVEGGTSGRKHF. The CDR3 region has the DNA TGCAGCGTTGAGGGCGGGACTAGCGGGAGGAAACACTTC.

This clone was seen a few times. The chain has TRBV30 and TRBJ1-5; D remains unclear. Deletions cut 5 bases from V and 4 bases from J, with 12 bases between. The germline gives CDR1 GTSNPN, CDR2 SVGIG (reference sequence). This CDR3 spans 13 amino acids. CDR3 sequence (DNA): TGTGCCTGGGCCCCTCAAGAGAATCAGCCCCAGCATTTT. Its protein product is CAWAPQENQPQHF.

This clone occurred a few times. The chain carries TRBV4-3 and TRBJ2-3; a weak D match, TRBD2 (6 bases). The CDR3 loop spans 16 amino acids. V shed 0 bases and J shed 2 bases, with 12 bases lying between them. Germline loops: CDR1 LGHNA, CDR2 YSLEER. CDR3 sequence reads: CASSQDMGGATDTQYF. CDR3 in DNA: TGCGCCAGCAGCCAAGATATGGGGGGAGCCACAGATACGCAGTATTTT.

This clone was observed a few times. The chain couples TRBV6-6 to TRBJ2-7; 11 positions match TRBD2. The germline CDR1 and CDR2 sequences are MNHNY and SVGAGI (reference sequence). The CDR3 consists of 16 residues. J lost 4 bases, V lost 6 bases, and 11 bases had no gene match. CDR3: CASSLTASGRPYEQYF. For the CDR3, the DNA is TGTGCCAGCAGCCTAACTGCTAGCGGGAGGCCTTACGAGCAGTACTTC.

The chain links TRBV7-9 to TRBJ2-4; no clear D gene. Germline-derived CDR1 and CDR2 are SEHNR and FQNEAQ (reference sequence). The length of the CDR3 is 13 residues. The V gene lost 3 bases and the J gene lost 9 bases, with 12 bases spanning the gap. The CDR3 DNA follows: TGTGCCAGCAGCTTCATACAGCCATCCATTCAGTACTTC. It is translated as CASSFIQPSIQYF.

This rearrangement joins TRBV28 to TRBJ1-2; unclear D gene. This CDR3 is built from 15 residues. Germline V gives CDR1 MDHEN, CDR2 SYDVKM. V was trimmed by 3 bases and J by 1 base, leaving 12 bases between them. The CDR3, as DNA: TGTGCCAGCAGTTTTGGCACGGGGTATAACTATGGCTACACCTTC. It yields the protein CASSFGTGYNYGYTF.

This clone was counted once. V gene TRBV6-5 combines with J gene TRBJ2-7, with TRBD1 matching over 7 bases. Germline lookup yields CDR1 MNHEY and CDR2 SVGAGI. J was trimmed by 2 bases and V by 6 bases; bases with no gene match: 7. This CDR3 comprises 14 residues. The CDR3 region has the DNA TGTGCCAGCAGACCGACAGGGAGAACCTACGAGCAGTACTTC. Translated, it gives CASRPTGRTYEQYF.

The rearrangement joins TRBV28 to TRBJ1-2, with 7 positions matching TRBD1. The CDR3 totals 14 residues. The V segment lost 5 bases and the J segment 4 bases; nucleotides outside the gene matches: 7. CDR1 and CDR2 (germline): MDHEN, SYDVKM. The CDR3 sequence: CASSLWTGSYGYTF. CDR3 coding DNA: TGTGCCAGCAGTCTCTGGACAGGCTCCTATGGCTACACCTTC.

This chain uses TRBV5-4 with TRBJ2-5; D gene unclear. Germline V lookup: CDR1 SGHNT, CDR2 YYREEE (reference sequence). V gave up 2 bases and J gave up 1 base, with 9 bases separating them. The CDR3 loop spans 14 amino acids. CDR3 in amino acids: CASSFGASQETQYF. The CDR3 DNA reads TGTGCCAGCAGCTTTGGAGCTAGCCAAGAGACCCAGTACTTC.

In its sample, this clone was seen a few times. This rearrangement joins TRBV7-3 to TRBJ1-1, with TRBD1 matching over 8 bases. Germline CDR1 and CDR2: SGHTA and FQGTGA. V was clipped by 2 bases and J by 6 bases; unmatched bases: 2. This CDR3 spans 13 amino acids. CDR3 sequence reads: CASSLATGAEAFF. The CDR3 nucleotides are TGTGCCAGCAGCTTAGCGACAGGGGCTGAAGCTTTCTTT. Based on the CDR3 plus reference TRBV7-3 and TRBJ1-1, the full variable domain is GAGVSQTPSNKVTEKGKYVELRCDPISGHTALYWYRQSLGQGPEFLIYFQGTGAADDSGLPNDRFFAVRPEGSVSTLKIQRTERGDSAVYLCASSLATGAEAFFGQGTRLTVV.

The rearrangement joins TRBV9 to TRBJ2-1; 11 nucleotides match TRBD2. Germline V gene sequence: CDR1 SGDLS, CDR2 YYNGEE. Losses at the gene ends were 4 bases for V and 4 bases for J; bases not matched to a gene: 1. CDR3 size: 14 residues. The CDR3 protein is CASSRTSGYNEQFF. The DNA of the CDR3 is TGTGCCAGCAGCCGGACTAGCGGGTACAATGAGCAGTTCTTC. Looking up the rest from reference TRBV9 and TRBJ2-1 gives the full variable domain: DSGVTQTPKHLITATGQRVTLRCSPRSGDLSVYWYQQSLDQGLQFLIQYYNGEERAKGNILERFSAQQFPDLHSELNLSSLELGDSALYFCASSRTSGYNEQFFGPGTRLTVL.

By frequency in the sample, this clone is medium-sized. The V and J genes are TRBV10-2 and TRBJ2-1; maybe TRBD2 (6 bases). The CDR3 contains 13 residues. The V gene's germline CDR1 is WSHSY and CDR2 SAAADI. The V end lost 6 bases, the J end lost 14 bases, and 20 bases lay between the germline ends. CDR3 nucleotides: TGCGCCAGCAGCTCCGGGACTTCAAAGCGGGAGTTCTTC. Amino acid sequence: CASSSGTSKREFF.

V gene TRBV18 combines with J gene TRBJ1-4; 10 positions agree with TRBD1. V dropped 5 bases and J dropped 8; count of bases not matched to a gene: 8. Germline V gives CDR1 KGHSH, CDR2 LQKENI. The CDR3 runs 15 residues. CDR3 region: CASSERTGGGEKLFF. The CDR3 DNA is TGTGCCAGCTCAGAGAGGACAGGGGGAGGCGAAAAACTGTTTTTT.

The chain has TRBV28 and TRBJ1-5, with a tentative D call TRBD1 (5 bases). There are 15 residues in the CDR3. Germline CDR1 and CDR2: MDHEN and SYDVKM. V lost 7 bases and J 0 bases, leaving 13 bases between the germline ends. The CDR3 is CASKKQEHSNQPQHF. Here the CDR3 DNA reads TGTGCCAGCAAGAAACAGGAGCATAGCAATCAGCCCCAGCATTTT.